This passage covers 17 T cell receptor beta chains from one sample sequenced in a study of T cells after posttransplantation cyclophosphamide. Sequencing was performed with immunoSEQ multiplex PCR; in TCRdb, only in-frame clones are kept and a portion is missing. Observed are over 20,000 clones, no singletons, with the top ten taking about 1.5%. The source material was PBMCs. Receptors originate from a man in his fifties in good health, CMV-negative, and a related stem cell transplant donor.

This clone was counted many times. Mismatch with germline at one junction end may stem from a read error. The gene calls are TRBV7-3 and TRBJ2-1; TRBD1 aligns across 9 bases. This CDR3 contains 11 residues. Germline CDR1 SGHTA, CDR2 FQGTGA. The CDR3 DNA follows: TGTGCCAGCAGCCCCGCGGGACAGGGTCTCTTC. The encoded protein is CASSPAGQGLF. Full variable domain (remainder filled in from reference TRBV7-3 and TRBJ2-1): GAGVSQTPSNKVTEKGKYVELRCDPISGHTALYWYRQSLGQGPEFLIYFQGTGAADDSGLPNDRFFAVRPEGSVSTLKIQRTERGDSAVYLCASSPAGQGLFGPGTRLTVL.

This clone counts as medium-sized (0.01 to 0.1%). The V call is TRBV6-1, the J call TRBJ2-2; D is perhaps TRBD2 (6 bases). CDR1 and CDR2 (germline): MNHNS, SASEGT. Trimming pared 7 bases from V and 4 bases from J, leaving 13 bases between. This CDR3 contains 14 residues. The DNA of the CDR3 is TGTGCCAGCACTGGGACTGCGAGCACCGGGGAGCTGTTTTTT. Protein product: CASTGTASTGELFF.

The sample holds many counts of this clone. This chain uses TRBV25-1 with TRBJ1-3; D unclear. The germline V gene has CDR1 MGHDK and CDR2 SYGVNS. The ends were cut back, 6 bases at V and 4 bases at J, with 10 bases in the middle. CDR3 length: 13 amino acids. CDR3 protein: CASRPTGGNTIYF. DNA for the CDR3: TGTGCCAGCAGGCCGACGGGGGGAAACACCATATATTTT.

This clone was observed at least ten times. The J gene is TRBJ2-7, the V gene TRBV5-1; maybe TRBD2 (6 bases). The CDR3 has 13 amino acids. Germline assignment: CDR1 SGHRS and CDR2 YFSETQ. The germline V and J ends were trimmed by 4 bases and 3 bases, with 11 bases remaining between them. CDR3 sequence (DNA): TGCGCCAGCAGCCTCTACGGGAGCTACGAGCAGTACTTC. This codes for CASSLYGSYEQYF.

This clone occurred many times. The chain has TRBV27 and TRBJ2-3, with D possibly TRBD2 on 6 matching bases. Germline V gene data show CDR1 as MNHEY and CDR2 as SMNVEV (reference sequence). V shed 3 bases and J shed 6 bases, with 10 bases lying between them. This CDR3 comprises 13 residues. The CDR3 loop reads CASSFYGGDTQYF. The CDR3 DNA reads TGTGCCAGCAGTTTTTATGGGGGGGATACGCAGTATTTT.

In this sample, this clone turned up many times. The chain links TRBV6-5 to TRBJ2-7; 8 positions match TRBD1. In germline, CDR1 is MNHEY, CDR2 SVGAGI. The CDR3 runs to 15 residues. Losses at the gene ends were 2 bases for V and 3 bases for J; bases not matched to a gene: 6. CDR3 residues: CASSYADRGGYEQYF. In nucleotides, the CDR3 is TGTGCCAGCAGTTACGCCGACAGGGGTGGCTACGAGCAGTACTTC.

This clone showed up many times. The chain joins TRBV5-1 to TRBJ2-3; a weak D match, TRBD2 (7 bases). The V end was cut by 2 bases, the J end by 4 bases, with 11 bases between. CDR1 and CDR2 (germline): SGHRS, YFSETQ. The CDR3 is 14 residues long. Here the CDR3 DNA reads TGCGCCAGCAGCTTTCAAGGGGGGGCAGATACGCAGTATTTT. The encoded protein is CASSFQGGADTQYF.

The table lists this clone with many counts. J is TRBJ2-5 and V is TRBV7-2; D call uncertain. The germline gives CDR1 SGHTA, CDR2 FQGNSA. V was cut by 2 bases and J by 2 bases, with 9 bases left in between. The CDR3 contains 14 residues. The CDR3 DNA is TGTGCCAGCAGCTTAAGTACCAGACAAGAGACCCAGTACTTC. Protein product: CASSLSTRQETQYF.

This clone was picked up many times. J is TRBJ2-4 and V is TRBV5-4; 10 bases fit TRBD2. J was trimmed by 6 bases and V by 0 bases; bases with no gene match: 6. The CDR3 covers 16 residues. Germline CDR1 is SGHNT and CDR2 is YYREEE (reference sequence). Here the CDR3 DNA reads TGTGCCAGCAGCTTGGATCTAGCGGGAGCGTTAAACATTCAGTACTTC. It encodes CASSLDLAGALNIQYF. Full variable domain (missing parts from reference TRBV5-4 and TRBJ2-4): ETGVTQSPTHLIKTRGQQVTLRCSSQSGHNTVSWYQQALGQGPQFIFQYYREEENGRGNFPPRFSGLQFPNYSSELNVNALELDDSALYLCASSLDLAGALNIQYFGAGTRLSVL.

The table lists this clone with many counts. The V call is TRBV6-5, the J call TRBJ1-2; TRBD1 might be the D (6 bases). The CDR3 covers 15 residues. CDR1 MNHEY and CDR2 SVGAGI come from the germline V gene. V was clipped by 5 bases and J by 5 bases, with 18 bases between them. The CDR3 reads CASSRIGSGQYGYTF. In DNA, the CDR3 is TGTGCCAGCAGTCGGATAGGGTCAGGACAGTATGGCTACACCTTC.

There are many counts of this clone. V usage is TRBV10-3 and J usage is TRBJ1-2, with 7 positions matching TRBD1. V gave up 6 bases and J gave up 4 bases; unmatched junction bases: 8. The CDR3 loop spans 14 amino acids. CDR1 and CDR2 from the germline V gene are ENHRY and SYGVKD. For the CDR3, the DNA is TGTGCCATCAGGGGGACAGCGGAAGGCTATGGCTACACCTTC. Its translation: CAIRGTAEGYGYTF.

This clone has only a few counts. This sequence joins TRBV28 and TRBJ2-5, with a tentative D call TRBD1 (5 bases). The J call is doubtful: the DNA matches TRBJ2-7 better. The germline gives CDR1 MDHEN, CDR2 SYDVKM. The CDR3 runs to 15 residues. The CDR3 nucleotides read TGTGCCAGCAGTCTTCCCGGTCAGGGTCCCCACGAGCAGTACTTC. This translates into CASSLPGQGPHEQYF.

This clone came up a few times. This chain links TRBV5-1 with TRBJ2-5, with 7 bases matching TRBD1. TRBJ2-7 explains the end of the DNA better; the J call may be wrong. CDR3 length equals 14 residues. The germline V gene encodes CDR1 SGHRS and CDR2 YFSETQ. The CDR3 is CASSLEQGSYEQYF. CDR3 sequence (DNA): TGCGCCAGCAGCTTGGAACAGGGGTCCTACGAGCAGTACTTC.

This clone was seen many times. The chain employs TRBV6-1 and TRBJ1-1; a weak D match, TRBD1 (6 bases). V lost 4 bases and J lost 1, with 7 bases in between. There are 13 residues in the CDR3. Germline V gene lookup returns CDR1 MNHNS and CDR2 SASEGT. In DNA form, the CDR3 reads TGTGCCAGCAGTGTGACAGGGAACACTGAAGCTTTCTTT. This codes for CASSVTGNTEAFF.

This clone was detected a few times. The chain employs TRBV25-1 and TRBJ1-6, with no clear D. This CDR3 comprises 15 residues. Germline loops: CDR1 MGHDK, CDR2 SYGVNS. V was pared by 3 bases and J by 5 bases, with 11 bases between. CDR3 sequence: CASSEEGRDNSPLHF. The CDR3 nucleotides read TGTGCCAGCAGTGAGGAAGGGAGAGATAATTCACCCCTCCACTTT. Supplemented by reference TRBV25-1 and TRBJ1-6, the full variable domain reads EADIYQTPRYLVIGTGKKITLECSQTMGHDKMYWYQQDPGMELHLIHYSYGVNSTEKGDLSSESTVSRIRTEHFPLTLESARPSHTSQYLCASSEEGRDNSPLHFGNGTRLTVT.

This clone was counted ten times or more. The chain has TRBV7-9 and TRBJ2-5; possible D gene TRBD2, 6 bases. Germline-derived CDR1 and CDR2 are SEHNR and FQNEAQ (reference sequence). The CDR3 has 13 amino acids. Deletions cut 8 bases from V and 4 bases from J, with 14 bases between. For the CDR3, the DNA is TGTGCCAGCGTGGTCCTGGGGGGAGAGACCCAGTACTTC. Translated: CASVVLGGETQYF.

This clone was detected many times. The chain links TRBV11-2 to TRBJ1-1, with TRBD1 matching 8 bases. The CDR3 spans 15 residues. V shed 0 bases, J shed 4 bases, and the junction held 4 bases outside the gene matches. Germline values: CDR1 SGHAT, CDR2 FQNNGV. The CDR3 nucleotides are TGTGCCAGCAGCTTAGAAAGGACAGGGAGCACTGAAGCTTTCTTT. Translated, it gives CASSLERTGSTEAFF.